The 30 T cell receptor beta chains in this list originate from one sample, sequenced in a study of blood T cell repertoires in COVID-19. Sequenced by immunoSEQ multiplex PCR; TCRdb stores in-frame clones only, minus some. The profile shows 120,000 or so clones, 76% of them singletons. The sample taken for sequencing was peripheral blood. All receptors come from an elderly woman with acute or convalescent COVID-19.

The V gene is TRBV25-1, the J gene TRBJ2-1; 11 bases align to TRBD1. The CDR3 totals 16 residues. Looked up from germline, CDR1 is MGHDK and CDR2 is SYGVNS. Germline trimming cut 2 bases from V and 6 bases from J; bases unmatched to any gene: 6. CDR3 nucleotides: TGTGCCAGCAGTGAAATCTGGACAGGGGGCTTCAATGAGCAGTTCTTC. This gives the protein CASSEIWTGGFNEQFF.

The chain combines TRBV12-3 or TRBV12-4 with TRBJ1-6; D possibly corresponds to TRBD1 (5 bases). With 6 bases removed from V and 9 bases from J, the gap between germline ends came to 12 bases. The CDR3 extends over 13 amino acids. The CDR3 loop reads CASSREESSPLHF. CDR3 bases: TGTGCCAGCAGCAGGGAGGAAAGTTCACCCCTCCACTTT.

The rearrangement uses TRBV6-5 and TRBJ2-2; D remains ambiguous. V was pared by 4 bases and J by 4 bases, with 4 bases between. The CDR3 runs 12 residues. Germline lookup yields CDR1 MNHEY and CDR2 SVGAGI. The CDR3 sequence is CASSFFTGELFF. The CDR3 coding sequence is TGTGCCAGCAGTTTCTTCACCGGGGAGCTGTTTTTT.

The table lists this clone with a few counts. The V gene is TRBV28, the J gene TRBJ2-7; D may be TRBD2 (6 bases). Germline lookup yields CDR1 MDHEN and CDR2 SYDVKM. The CDR3 is made up of 12 amino acids. Trimming took 7 bases from V and 2 from J, leaving 9 bases between them. CDR3 protein: CASTRETYEQYF. The CDR3 region has the DNA TGTGCCAGCACACGGGAGACCTACGAGCAGTACTTC. Full variable domain (outside the CDR3, taken from reference TRBV28 and TRBJ2-7): DVKVTQSSRYLVKRTGEKVFLECVQDMDHENMFWYRQDPGLGLRLIYFSYDVKMKEKGDIPEGYSVSREKKERFSLILESASTNQTSMYLCASTRETYEQYFGPGTRLTVT.

The gene calls are TRBV5-1 and TRBJ2-1; 11 bases match TRBD1. The germline V gene has CDR1 SGHRS and CDR2 YFSETQ. CDR3 length: 16 amino acids. The J segment lost 6 bases and the V segment lost 0 bases, leaving 5 bases of the junction unmatched. The CDR3 coding sequence is TGCGCCAGCAGCTTGGCTCCGGGACAGGGGGGCAATGAGCAGTTCTTC. Translating it yields CASSLAPGQGGNEQFF.

This clone was detected a few times. The chain links TRBV29-1 to TRBJ2-7, with D possibly TRBD1 on 6 matching bases. Germline V gene lookup returns CDR1 SQVTM and CDR2 ANQGSEA. This CDR3 comprises 14 residues. The germline V and J ends were trimmed by 4 bases and 0 bases, with 13 bases remaining between them. The CDR3 DNA sequence: TGCAGCGTTGGCCCCCTGACAGGCTCCTACGAGCAGTACTTC. Its protein product is CSVGPLTGSYEQYF.

The V and J genes are TRBV28 and TRBJ2-6; 10 nucleotides agree with TRBD1. Per the germline V gene, CDR1 is MDHEN and CDR2 is SYDVKM. J was trimmed by 0 bases and V by 3 bases; bases with no gene match: 2. CDR3 length: 17 residues. The CDR3 region is CASSLGTGVSGANVLTF. Here the CDR3 DNA reads TGTGCCAGCAGTTTGGGGACAGGGGTCTCTGGGGCCAACGTCCTGACTTTC.

The chain employs TRBV18 and TRBJ2-7; D possibly corresponds to TRBD1 (6 bases). This CDR3 region has 15 residues. Germline V lookup: CDR1 KGHSH, CDR2 LQKENI. Trimming removed 1 base from V and 0 bases from J, with 10 bases in between. The CDR3 here is CASSPQGVVSYEQYF. The CDR3 DNA sequence: TGTGCCAGCTCACCACAGGGGGTCGTCTCCTACGAGCAGTACTTC.

This clone showed up just once. This chain links TRBV11-3 with TRBJ2-3, with 8 bases matching TRBD2. Germline CDR1 and CDR2: SGHNT and YENEEA. Trimming removed 4 bases from V and 6 bases from J; junction bases left unmatched: 12. This CDR3 is built from 16 residues. The CDR3 DNA reads as TGTGCCAGCAGCTCCCCGGGGTGGGGACTAGAGGATACGCAGTATTTT. It translates to CASSSPGWGLEDTQYF. Complete variable domain (other parts from reference TRBV11-3 and TRBJ2-3): EAGVVQSPRYKIIEKKQPVAFWCNPISGHNTLYWYLQNLGQGPELLIRYENEEAVDDSQLPKDRFSAERLKGVDSTLKIQPAELGDSAVYLCASSSPGWGLEDTQYFGPGTRLTVL.

V and J are TRBV20-1 and TRBJ2-6, with D possibly being TRBD1 (6 bases). Trimming removed 4 bases from V and 2 bases from J, with 12 bases in between. The CDR3 covers 15 residues. Looked up from germline, CDR1 is DFQATT and CDR2 is SNEGSKA (reference sequence). CDR3 loop: CSAIDRIAGANVLTF. In nucleotides, the CDR3 is TGCAGTGCTATTGACAGGATTGCTGGGGCCAACGTCCTGACTTTC.

The gene calls are TRBV20-1 and TRBJ2-5, with 9 bases fitting TRBD2. Germline V gives CDR1 DFQATT, CDR2 SNEGSKA (reference sequence). V lost 6 bases to trimming and J lost 6 bases; unmatched junction nucleotides: 14. This CDR3 has 15 amino acids. The chain's CDR3 is CSASIAGEPSQTQYF. Here the CDR3 DNA reads TGCAGTGCCAGTATAGCGGGAGAACCTTCCCAGACCCAGTACTTC.

The rearrangement uses TRBV18 and TRBJ1-6; TRBD1 is a possible D gene (6 bases). The CDR3 is 13 amino acids. The V end was cut by 8 bases, the J end by 9 bases, with 14 bases between. CDR1 KGHSH and CDR2 LQKENI come from the germline V gene. The DNA for the CDR3 is TGTGCCAGCCAGCCTGAACAGGGTTCACCCCTCCACTTT. Its protein product is CASQPEQGSPLHF.

J is TRBJ2-3 and V is TRBV19; possible D gene TRBD2, 6 bases. Germline-derived CDR1 and CDR2 are LNHDA and SQIVND (reference sequence). The CDR3 covers 16 residues. Trimming pared 4 bases from V and 1 base from J, leaving 15 bases between. CDR3: CASSTRAGLGTDTQYF. As DNA, the CDR3 is TGTGCCAGTAGTACCAGGGCGGGATTGGGCACAGATACGCAGTATTTT.

The CDR3 DNA reads as TGTGCCAGCGCGACAGACTTGAACACTGAAGCTTTCTTT. It codes for CASATDLNTEAFF. The rearrangement uses TRBV18 and TRBJ1-1; possible D gene TRBD1, 5 bases. Germline loops: CDR1 KGHSH, CDR2 LQKENI. With 8 bases removed from V and 0 bases from J, the gap between germline ends came to 10 bases. CDR3 size: 13 residues.

The gene calls are TRBV6-1 and TRBJ1-2; D unclear. This CDR3 has 12 amino acids. Trimming shortened V by 3 bases and J by 6 bases, and 8 bases separated the two germline ends. Germline V lookup: CDR1 MNHNS, CDR2 SASEGT. CDR3 sequence: CASSESLNGYTF. The CDR3 nucleotides are TGTGCCAGCAGTGAGTCCCTTAATGGCTACACCTTC.

This chain connects TRBV10-3 to TRBJ1-4; TRBD1 matches 7 bases. With 0 bases clipped from V and 3 bases from J, the junction kept 4 bases outside the gene matches. Germline V gene data show CDR1 as ENHRY and CDR2 as SYGVKD. The CDR3 loop spans 16 amino acids. CDR3 loop: CAISESTGAPNEKLFF. In DNA form, the CDR3 reads TGTGCCATCAGTGAGTCTACAGGGGCCCCTAATGAAAAACTGTTTTTT.

The chain recombines TRBV30 with TRBJ1-2; 7 bases fit TRBD1. CDR1 and CDR2 from the germline V gene are GTSNPN and SVGIG (reference sequence). J was trimmed by 8 bases and V by 5 bases; bases with no gene match: 8. The CDR3 totals 12 residues. The CDR3 bases are TGTGCCTGGGGAGGAAGGGGGCACGGCTACACCTTC. Encoded protein: CAWGGRGHGYTF.

This clone was counted between two and nine times. The rearrangement joins TRBV3-1 (or the pseudogene TRBV3-2) to TRBJ2-7; D unresolved. CDR1 LGHDT and CDR2 YNNKEL come from the germline V gene (reference sequence). V lost 0 bases, J lost 5 bases, and 11 bases lay in between. This CDR3 contains 14 residues. The CDR3 bases are TGTGCCAGCAGCCAAGATCGTAGAATTCACGAGCAGTACTTC. Its protein product is CASSQDRRIHEQYF.

The V call is TRBV7-9, the J call TRBJ2-7, with 7 bases aligning to TRBD2. The germline V gene encodes CDR1 SEHNR and CDR2 FQNEAQ (reference sequence). V gave up 2 bases and J gave up 5 bases; unmatched junction bases: 9. The CDR3 extends over 15 amino acids. The CDR3 reads CASSLLSGILHEQYF. The CDR3 DNA sequence: TGTGCCAGCAGCTTACTGAGCGGGATTTTGCACGAGCAGTACTTC.

V gene TRBV5-1 combines with J gene TRBJ2-7; 8 positions agree with TRBD1. From germline, CDR1 is SGHRS and CDR2 YFSETQ. CDR3 length: 14 residues. The V and J ends lost 3 bases and 1 base, in that order; junction bases with no gene match: 3. CDR3 loop: CASSSTGGSYEQYF. Written as DNA, the CDR3 is TGCGCCAGCAGCTCCACAGGGGGATCCTACGAGCAGTACTTC.

The chain recombines TRBV11-2 with TRBJ2-1, with TRBD1 matching 9 bases. J was trimmed by 0 bases and V by 4 bases; bases with no gene match: 1. CDR1 is SGHAT and CDR2 is FQNNGV in the germline V gene. This CDR3 comprises 15 residues. This CDR3 reads CASSSDRGSYNEQFF. CDR3 DNA sequence: TGTGCCAGCAGCTCGGACAGGGGCTCCTACAATGAGCAGTTCTTC.

This clone was seen a few times. This sequence joins TRBV2 and TRBJ2-7; 7 bases are shared with TRBD1. The CDR3 length is 13 residues. Germline V lookup: CDR1 SNHLY, CDR2 FYNNEI. Trimming removed 10 bases from V and 3 bases from J; junction bases left unmatched: 9. In DNA, the CDR3 is TGTGCCACGAACCGGGACAGCTACTACGAGCAGTACTTC. Translation: CATNRDSYYEQYF.

The J gene is TRBJ1-6, the V gene TRBV6-2 or TRBV6-3, with D perhaps TRBD1 (6 bases). The CDR3 is 17 amino acids. From germline, CDR1 is MNHEY and CDR2 SVGEGT. Trimming removed 6 bases from V and 0 bases from J, with 15 bases in between. This CDR3 reads CASSEDSPSSYNSPLHF. The CDR3 region has the DNA TGTGCCAGCAGCGAGGACAGCCCGAGCTCCTATAATTCACCCCTCCACTTT.

The chain has TRBV24-1 and TRBJ2-3; the match to TRBD1 covers 9 bases. The CDR3 loop spans 15 amino acids. The J segment lost 0 bases and the V segment lost 9 bases, leaving 6 bases of the junction unmatched. The germline V gene encodes CDR1 KGHDR and CDR2 SFDVKD. CDR3 amino acids: CATGEDRGSTDTQYF. CDR3 sequence (DNA): TGTGCCACCGGCGAGGACAGGGGTAGCACAGATACGCAGTATTTT.

The gene calls are TRBV7-8 and TRBJ2-2; 14 nucleotides agree with TRBD2. The trim removed 2 bases at V and 3 bases at J, leaving 8 bases unmatched. CDR1 and CDR2 from the germline V gene are SGHVS and FQNEAQ. The CDR3 length is 19 residues. The CDR3 sequence is CASSLRTSGRWGDTGELFF. The CDR3 DNA reads TGTGCCAGCAGCTTACGGACTAGCGGGAGGTGGGGGGACACCGGGGAGCTGTTTTTT.

DNA of the CDR3: TGTGCCAGCAGCCAAGATCTGTACGGGGGAGGGCCGCGGGAGCAGTACTTC. Translated: CASSQDLYGGGPREQYF. V and J are TRBV3-1 (or the pseudogene TRBV3-2) and TRBJ2-7, with 7 bases identical to TRBD2. Germline V lookup: CDR1 LGHDT, CDR2 YNNKEL (reference sequence). V gave up 0 bases and J gave up 7 bases; unmatched junction bases: 15. The CDR3 has 17 amino acids.

J is TRBJ1-3 and V is TRBV28; 7 bases are shared with TRBD1. Germline trimming cut 4 bases from V and 3 bases from J; bases unmatched to any gene: 6. Germline V gene sequence: CDR1 MDHEN, CDR2 SYDVKM. This CDR3 comprises 15 residues. The CDR3 DNA sequence: TGTGCCAGCAGTTCGAAGGGGGCTGGTGGAAACACCATATATTTT. It codes for CASSSKGAGGNTIYF.

The V gene is TRBV11-2, the J gene TRBJ2-7, with 10 bases identical to TRBD1. The CDR3 has 15 amino acids. Unmatched junction bases numbered 4, after V lost 3 bases and J lost 2 bases. Per germline, CDR1 SGHAT and CDR2 FQNNGV. CDR3 coding DNA: TGTGCCAGCAGCTTTATGGGACAGGGGACCTACGAGCAGTACTTC. Protein product: CASSFMGQGTYEQYF.

This clone came up a few times. CDR3 sequence (DNA): TGTGCCAGCTTTAGCGGGAGTGGGGCCACAGATACGCAGTATTTT. Amino acids: CASFSGSGATDTQYF. The chain is built from TRBV18 and TRBJ2-3; the match to TRBD2 covers 9 bases. Germline V gene sequence: CDR1 KGHSH, CDR2 LQKENI. J gave up 2 bases and V 7 bases, and 7 bases lay outside the gene matches. The CDR3 totals 15 residues.

The gene calls are TRBV11-3 and TRBJ2-3; TRBD2 agrees at 14 bases. Germline CDR1 SGHNT, CDR2 YENEEA. Trimming at V came to 3 bases and at J to 5 bases, leaving 4 bases not matched to a gene. The length of the CDR3 is 16 residues. The CDR3 DNA reads TGTGCCAGCAGCTTGGGACTAGCGGGAGAAAGAGATACGCAGTATTTT. This translates into CASSLGLAGERDTQYF.